The subject of this entry is one T cell receptor beta chain. Its antigen is unidentified. TCR beta sequencing was performed on blood CD8+ and CD4+ T cells. Negative isolation was used for CD8+ and CD4+ T cells and FACS enrichment for TEMRA cells. cDNA came from about 0.5 to 1 ug RNA primed by random hexamers. The TCR beta CDR3 was amplified by immunoSEQ multiplex PCR across 54 Vbeta, 13 Jbeta. MiXCR, run by TCRdb on the immunoSEQ multiplex PCR reads, gives a single entry per CDR3 protein. The sample yields 130,000 to 150,000 distinct CDR3 sequences, around 94% seen once. After removal of 6 bases from V and 5 bases from J, the junction contained 7 bases not matched to a gene. Germline CDR1 is SNHLY and CDR2 is FYNNEI. This CDR3 region has 15 residues. The sample originates from a study of CD8 T cells in Susac syndrome. General observations from the study: That the number of individuals in its TCR sequencing and HLA analysis was relatively small was acknowledged by the study.

The TCR sequence derives from a human donor in good health. The specimen was CD8+ T cells from PBMCs. The chain employs TRBV2 and TRBJ2-5, with 12 positions matching TRBD2. The CDR3 spells CASSDTGTSGETQYF. CDR3 coding DNA: TGTGCCAGCAGCGATACCGGGACTAGCGGGGAGACCCAGTACTTC. Complete variable domain (other parts from reference TRBV2 and TRBJ2-5): EPEVTQTPSHQVTQMGQEVILRCVPISNHLYFYWYRQILGQKVEFLVSFYNNEISEKSEIFDDQFSVERPDGSNFTLKIRSTKLEDSAMYFCASSDTGTSGETQYFGPGTRLLVL.